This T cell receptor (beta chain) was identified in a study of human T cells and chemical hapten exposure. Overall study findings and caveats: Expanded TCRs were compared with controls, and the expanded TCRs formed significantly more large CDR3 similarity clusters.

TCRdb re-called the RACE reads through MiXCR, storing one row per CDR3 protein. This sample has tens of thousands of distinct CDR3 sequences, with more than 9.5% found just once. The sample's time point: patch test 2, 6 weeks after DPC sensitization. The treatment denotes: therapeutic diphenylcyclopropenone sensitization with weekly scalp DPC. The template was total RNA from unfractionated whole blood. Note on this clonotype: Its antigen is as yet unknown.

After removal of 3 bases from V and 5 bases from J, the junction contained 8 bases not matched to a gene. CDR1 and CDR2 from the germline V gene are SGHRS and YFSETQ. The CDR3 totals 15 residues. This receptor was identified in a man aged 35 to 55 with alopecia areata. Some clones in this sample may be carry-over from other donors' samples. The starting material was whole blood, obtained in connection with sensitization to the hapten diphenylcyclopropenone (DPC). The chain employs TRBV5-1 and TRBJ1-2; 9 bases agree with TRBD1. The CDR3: CASSSTGGGRYGYTF. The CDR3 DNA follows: TGCGCCAGCAGCTCTACAGGGGGCGGAAGATATGGCTACACCTTC.